Each of the 9 T cell receptor beta chains below was sequenced from the same sample in a study of blood T cell repertoires in COVID-19. Here immunoSEQ multiplex PCR was the method, and the copy in TCRdb shows in-frame clones only, minus some. The data contain 75,000 to 95,000 clones, roughly 80% of them singletons. The sequencing sample was made of peripheral blood. These receptors were obtained from a man in his fifties or sixties with acute or convalescent COVID-19.

The chain couples TRBV20-1 to TRBJ1-2; a weak D match, TRBD1 (5 bases). V lost 3 bases, J lost 7 bases, and 9 bases lay in between. Germline V gives CDR1 DFQATT, CDR2 SNEGSKA (reference sequence). The CDR3 totals 11 residues. CDR3 coding DNA: TGCAGTGCTAGGGGACTGGTTGGCTACACCTTC. Amino acid sequence: CSARGLVGYTF.

The CDR3 nucleotides are TGTGCCAGCAGCTGGGGACTAGCTCAAAGCACAGATACGCAGTATTTT. It translates to CASSWGLAQSTDTQYF. This chain joins TRBV5-6 and TRBJ2-3; the match to TRBD2 covers 9 bases. Germline trimming cut 3 bases from V and 0 bases from J; bases unmatched to any gene: 5. The CDR3 covers 16 residues. Per the germline V gene, CDR1 is SGHDT and CDR2 is YYEEEE.

The chain uses TRBV10-1 and TRBJ1-1; no clear D. The CDR3 extends over 13 amino acids. Trimming removed 3 bases at V and 3 bases at J, with 8 bases between. Germline loops: CDR1 WNHNN, CDR2 SYGVQD (reference sequence). CDR3 protein: CASSERVYTEAFF. The CDR3 DNA reads as TGCGCCAGCAGTGAACGGGTGTACACTGAAGCTTTCTTT.

A few counts support this clone. The DNA of the CDR3 is TGTGCCAGCAGTTTAGCCCAGACAGATTTGAACACTGAAGCTTTCTTT. It is translated as CASSLAQTDLNTEAFF. This rearrangement joins TRBV27 to TRBJ1-1; D possibly corresponds to TRBD1 (5 bases). Germline CDR1 and CDR2: MNHEY and SMNVEV (reference sequence). Trimming stripped 2 bases from V and 0 bases from J, with 13 bases between. The CDR3 covers 16 residues.

This chain connects TRBV7-3 to TRBJ1-1; TRBD1 matches at 10 bases. Germline V gene data show CDR1 as SGHTA and CDR2 as FQGTGA. V lost 0 bases to trimming and J lost 0 bases; unmatched junction nucleotides: 4. The CDR3 covers 17 residues. DNA for the CDR3: TGTGCCAGCAGCTTAACCCCGGGACAGGGGTTGAACACTGAAGCTTTCTTT. Its translation is CASSLTPGQGLNTEAFF.

V is TRBV11-2 and J is TRBJ2-5, with a weak D call TRBD1 (7 bases). V lost 1 base, J lost 3 bases, and 24 bases lay in between. Germline lookup yields CDR1 SGHAT and CDR2 FQNNGV. CDR3 length: 19 amino acids. The CDR3 loop reads CASSLGGTGTVPYKETQYF. Written as DNA, the CDR3 is TGTGCCAGCAGCTTAGGCGGGACCGGGACAGTTCCGTATAAAGAGACCCAGTACTTC.

The rearrangement uses TRBV12-3 or TRBV12-4 and TRBJ2-1, with 11 bases identical to TRBD1. The length of the CDR3 is 13 residues. Trimming took 4 bases from V and 11 from J; bases not matched to a gene: 4. The CDR3 here is CASSSGQGGKQFF. For the CDR3, the DNA is TGTGCCAGCAGTTCGGGACAGGGGGGCAAGCAGTTCTTC.

The chain combines TRBV19 with TRBJ2-6; D is unresolved. CDR1 and CDR2 (germline): LNHDA, SQIVND (reference sequence). V lost 3 bases to trimming and J lost 4 bases, with 10 bases between them. CDR3 length: 15 amino acids. The CDR3 coding sequence is TGTGCCAGTAGTATGCAGGCCTCAGGGGCCAACGTCCTGACTTTC. Its protein product is CASSMQASGANVLTF. The variable domain in full, completed from reference TRBV19 and TRBJ2-6, reads DGGITQSPKYLFRKEGQNVTLSCEQNLNHDAMYWYRQDPGQGLRLIYYSQIVNDFQKGDIAEGYSVSREKKESFPLTVTSAQKNPTAFYLCASSMQASGANVLTFGAGSRLTVL.

The rearrangement uses TRBV4-1 and TRBJ2-5, with a weak D call TRBD2 (6 bases). Per germline, CDR1 MGHRA and CDR2 YSYEKL. Trimming removed 3 bases from V and 3 bases from J, with 29 bases in between. This CDR3 is built from 20 residues. Here the CDR3 reads CASSHPQAHASIREKETQYF. The CDR3 DNA reads as TGCGCCAGCAGCCACCCCCAAGCCCACGCCTCCATACGGGAGAAAGAGACCCAGTACTTC.